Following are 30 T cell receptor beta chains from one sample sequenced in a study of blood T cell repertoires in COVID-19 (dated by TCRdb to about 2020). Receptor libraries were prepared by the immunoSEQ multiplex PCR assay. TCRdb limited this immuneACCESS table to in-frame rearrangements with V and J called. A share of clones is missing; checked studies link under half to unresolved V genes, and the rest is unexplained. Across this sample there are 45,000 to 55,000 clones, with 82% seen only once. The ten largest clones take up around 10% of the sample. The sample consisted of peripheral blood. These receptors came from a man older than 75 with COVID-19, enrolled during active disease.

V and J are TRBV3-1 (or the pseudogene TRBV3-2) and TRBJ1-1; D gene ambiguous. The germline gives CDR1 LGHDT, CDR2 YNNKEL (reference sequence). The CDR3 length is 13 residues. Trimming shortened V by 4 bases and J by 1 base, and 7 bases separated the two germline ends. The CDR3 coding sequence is TGTGCCAGCAGCCCGCTAGGGAACACTGAAGCTTTCTTT. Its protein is CASSPLGNTEAFF.

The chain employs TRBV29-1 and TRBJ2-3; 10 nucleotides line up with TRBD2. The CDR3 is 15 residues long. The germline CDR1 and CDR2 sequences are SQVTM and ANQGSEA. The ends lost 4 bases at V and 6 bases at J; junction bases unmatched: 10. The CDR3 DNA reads TGCAGCGTTGCCTTACAAGCGGGAGGGTTGGATACGCAGTATTTT. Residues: CSVALQAGGLDTQYF.

CDR3 region: CASSPPRGGPYSYEQYF. The CDR3 nucleotides read TGTGCCAGCAGCCCCCCAAGGGGCGGCCCTTACTCCTACGAGCAGTACTTC. The rearrangement links TRBV7-2 to TRBJ2-7; a possible D gene is TRBD1 (5 bases). The germline V gene encodes CDR1 SGHTA and CDR2 FQGNSA. V dropped 5 bases and J dropped 0 bases, with 20 bases sitting between them. There are 17 residues in the CDR3.

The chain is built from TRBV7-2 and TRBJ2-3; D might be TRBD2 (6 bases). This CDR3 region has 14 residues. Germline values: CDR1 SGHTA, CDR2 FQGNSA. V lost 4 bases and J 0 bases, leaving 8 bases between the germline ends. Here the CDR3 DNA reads TGTGCCAGCAGCTCTGGGACTAGCACAGATACGCAGTATTTT. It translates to CASSSGTSTDTQYF.

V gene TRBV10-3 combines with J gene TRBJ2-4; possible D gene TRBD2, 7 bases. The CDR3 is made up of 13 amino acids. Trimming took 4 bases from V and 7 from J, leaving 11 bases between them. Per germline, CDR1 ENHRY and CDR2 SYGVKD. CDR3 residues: CAISGGGGNIQYF. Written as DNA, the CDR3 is TGTGCCATCAGTGGCGGGGGCGGCAACATTCAGTACTTC.

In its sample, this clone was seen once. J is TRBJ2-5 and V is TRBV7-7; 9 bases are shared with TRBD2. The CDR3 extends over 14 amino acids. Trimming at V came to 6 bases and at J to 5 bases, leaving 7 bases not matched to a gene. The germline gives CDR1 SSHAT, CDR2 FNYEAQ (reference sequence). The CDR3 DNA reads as TGTGCCAGCAGTCCGGGCGGGAGGGGGGAGACCCAGTACTTC. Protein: CASSPGGRGETQYF.

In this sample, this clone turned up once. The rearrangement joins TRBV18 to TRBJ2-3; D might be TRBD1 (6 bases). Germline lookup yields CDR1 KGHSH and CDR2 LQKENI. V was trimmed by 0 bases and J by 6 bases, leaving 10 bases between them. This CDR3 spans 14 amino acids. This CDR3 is CASSPPNRADTQYF. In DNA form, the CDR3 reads TGTGCCAGCTCACCACCGAACAGGGCCGATACGCAGTATTTT.

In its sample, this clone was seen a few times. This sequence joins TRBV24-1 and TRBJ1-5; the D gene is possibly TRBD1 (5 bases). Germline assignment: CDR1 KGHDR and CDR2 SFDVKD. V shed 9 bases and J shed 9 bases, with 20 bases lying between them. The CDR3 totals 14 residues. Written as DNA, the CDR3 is TGTGCCACCGGCTCGGACAATTCTGGGCGGCCCCAGCATTTT. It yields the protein CATGSDNSGRPQHF.

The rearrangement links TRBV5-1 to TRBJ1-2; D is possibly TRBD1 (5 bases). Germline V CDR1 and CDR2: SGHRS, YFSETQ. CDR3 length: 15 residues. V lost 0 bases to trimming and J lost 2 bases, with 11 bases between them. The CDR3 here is CASSLAQGANYGYTF. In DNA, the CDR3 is TGCGCCAGCAGCTTGGCCCAGGGCGCCAACTATGGCTACACCTTC. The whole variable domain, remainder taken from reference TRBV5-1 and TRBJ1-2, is KAGVTQTPRYLIKTRGQQVTLSCSPISGHRSVSWYQQTPGQGLQFLFEYFSETQRNKGNFPGRFSGRQFSNSRSEMNVSTLELGDSALYLCASSLAQGANYGYTFGSGTRLTVV.

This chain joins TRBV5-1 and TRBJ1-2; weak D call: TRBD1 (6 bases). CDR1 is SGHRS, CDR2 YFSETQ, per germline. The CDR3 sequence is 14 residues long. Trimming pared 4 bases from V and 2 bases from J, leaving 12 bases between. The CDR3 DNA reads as TGCGCCAGCAGCCCTTTAACAGGGAACTATGGCTACACCTTC. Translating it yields CASSPLTGNYGYTF.

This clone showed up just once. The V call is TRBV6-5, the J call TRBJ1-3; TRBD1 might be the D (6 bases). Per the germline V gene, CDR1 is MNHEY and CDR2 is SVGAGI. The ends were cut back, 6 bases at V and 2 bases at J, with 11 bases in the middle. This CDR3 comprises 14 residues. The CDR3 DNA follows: TGTGCCAGCAGGGGAGGGGGGACTGGAAACACCATATATTTT. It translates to CASRGGGTGNTIYF.

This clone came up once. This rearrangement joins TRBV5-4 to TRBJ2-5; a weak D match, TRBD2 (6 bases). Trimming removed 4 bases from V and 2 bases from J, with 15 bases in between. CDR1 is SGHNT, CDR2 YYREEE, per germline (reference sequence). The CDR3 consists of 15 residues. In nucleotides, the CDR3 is TGTGCCAGCAGCCCATCGGGGACTTCGCAAGAGACCCAGTACTTC. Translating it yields CASSPSGTSQETQYF.

CDR3 coding DNA: TGCGCCAGCAGCCAAGATAGTCGGGTTGACGGGGAGCTGTTTTTT. It is translated as CASSQDSRVDGELFF. The chain recombines TRBV4-3 with TRBJ2-2; D gene uncertain. CDR1 and CDR2 from the germline V gene are LGHNA and YSLEER. Deletions cut 0 bases from V and 7 bases from J, with 12 bases between. This CDR3 is built from 15 residues.

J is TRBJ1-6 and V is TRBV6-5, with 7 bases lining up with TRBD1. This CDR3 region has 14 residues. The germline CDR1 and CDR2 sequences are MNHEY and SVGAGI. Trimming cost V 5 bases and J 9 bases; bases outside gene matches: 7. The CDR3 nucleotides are TGTGCCAGCAGTCGACAGGGAAAGACTTCACCCCTCCACTTT. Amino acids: CASSRQGKTSPLHF.

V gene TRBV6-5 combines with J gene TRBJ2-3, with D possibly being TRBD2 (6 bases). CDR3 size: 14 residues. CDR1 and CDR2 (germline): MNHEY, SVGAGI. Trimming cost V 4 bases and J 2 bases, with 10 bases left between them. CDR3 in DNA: TGTGCCAGCAGTTTGGACTATACCACAGATACGCAGTATTTT. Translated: CASSLDYTTDTQYF.

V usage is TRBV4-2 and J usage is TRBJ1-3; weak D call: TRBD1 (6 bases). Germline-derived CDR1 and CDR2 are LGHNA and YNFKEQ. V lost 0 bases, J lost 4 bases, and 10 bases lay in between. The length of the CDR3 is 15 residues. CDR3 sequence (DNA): TGTGCCAGCAGCCAAGATGAAACAGGGGGAAACACCATATATTTT. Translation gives CASSQDETGGNTIYF.

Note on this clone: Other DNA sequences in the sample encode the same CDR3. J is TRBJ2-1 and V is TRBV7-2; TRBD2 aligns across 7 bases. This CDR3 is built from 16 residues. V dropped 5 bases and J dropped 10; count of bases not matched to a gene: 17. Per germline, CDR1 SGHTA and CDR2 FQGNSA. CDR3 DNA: TGTGCCAGCAGCACCAGCGGGGAGGCCGGCGATAAGGAGCAGTTCTTC. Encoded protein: CASSTSGEAGDKEQFF. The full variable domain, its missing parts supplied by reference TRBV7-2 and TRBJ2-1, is GAGVSQSPSNKVTEKGKDVELRCDPISGHTALYWYRQSLGQGLEFLIYFQGNSAPDKSGLPSDRFSAERTGGSVSTLTIQRTQQEDSAVYLCASSTSGEAGDKEQFFGPGTRLTVL.

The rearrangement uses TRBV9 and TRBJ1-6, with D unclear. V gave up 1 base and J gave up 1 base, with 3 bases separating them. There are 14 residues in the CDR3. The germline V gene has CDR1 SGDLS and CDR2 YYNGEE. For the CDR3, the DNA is TGTGCCAGCAGCGTACAGTCCTATAATTCACCCCTCCACTTT. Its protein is CASSVQSYNSPLHF.

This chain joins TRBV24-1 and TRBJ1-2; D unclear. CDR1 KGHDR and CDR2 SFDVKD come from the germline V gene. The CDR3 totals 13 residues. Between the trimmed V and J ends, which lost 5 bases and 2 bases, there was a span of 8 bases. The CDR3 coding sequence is TGTGCCACCAGTGGTGGCCAGAACTATGGCTACACCTTC. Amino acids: CATSGGQNYGYTF.

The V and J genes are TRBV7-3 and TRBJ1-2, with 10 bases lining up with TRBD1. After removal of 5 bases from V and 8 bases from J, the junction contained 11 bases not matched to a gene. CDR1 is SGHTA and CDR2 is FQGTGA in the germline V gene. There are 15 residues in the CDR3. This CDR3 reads CASSAMGQGSGGYTF. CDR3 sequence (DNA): TGTGCCAGCAGCGCGATGGGACAGGGGTCTGGGGGCTACACCTTC.

This chain's CDR3 is CASSEFVQGPYYGYTF. The CDR3 DNA is TGTGCCAGCAGTGAATTCGTACAGGGCCCCTACTATGGCTACACCTTC. This chain links TRBV6-1 with TRBJ1-2; D possibly corresponds to TRBD1 (6 bases). The V gene's germline CDR1 is MNHNS and CDR2 SASEGT. V lost 2 bases, J lost 3 bases, and 16 bases lay in between. This CDR3 is 16 amino acids long.

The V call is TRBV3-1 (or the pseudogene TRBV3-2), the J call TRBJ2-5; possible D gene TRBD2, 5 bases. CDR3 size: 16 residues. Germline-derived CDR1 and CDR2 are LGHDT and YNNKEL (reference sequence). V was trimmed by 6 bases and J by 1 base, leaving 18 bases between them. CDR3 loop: CASSPGITRTQETQYF. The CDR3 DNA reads TGTGCCAGCAGTCCCGGGATCACAAGAACCCAAGAGACCCAGTACTTC.

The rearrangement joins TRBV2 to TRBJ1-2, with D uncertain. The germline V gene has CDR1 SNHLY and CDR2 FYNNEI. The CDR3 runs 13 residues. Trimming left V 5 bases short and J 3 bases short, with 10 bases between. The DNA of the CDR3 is TGTGCCAGCAGTAAAGACGGTGACTATGGCTACACCTTC. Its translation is CASSKDGDYGYTF.

CDR3 amino acids: CASSQGTDTNYGYTF. Here the CDR3 DNA reads TGTGCCAGCTCACAAGGGACAGATACTAACTATGGCTACACCTTC. The chain has TRBV18 and TRBJ1-2; TRBD1 agrees at 7 bases. J gave up 0 bases and V 4 bases, and 5 bases lay outside the gene matches. This CDR3 region has 15 residues. Germline V CDR1 and CDR2: KGHSH, LQKENI.

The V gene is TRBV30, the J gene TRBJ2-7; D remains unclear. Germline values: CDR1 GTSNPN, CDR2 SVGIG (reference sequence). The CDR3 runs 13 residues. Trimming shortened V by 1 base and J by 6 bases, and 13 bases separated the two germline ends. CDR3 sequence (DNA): TGTGCCTGGAGTGAATCAGTTTCCCGCGAGCAGTACTTC. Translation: CAWSESVSREQYF.

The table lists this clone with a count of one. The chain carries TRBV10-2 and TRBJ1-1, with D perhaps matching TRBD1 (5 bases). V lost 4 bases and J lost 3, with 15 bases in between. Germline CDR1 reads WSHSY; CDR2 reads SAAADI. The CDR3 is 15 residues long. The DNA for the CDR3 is TGCGCCAGCAGTGGGCGGCCAGGGCGGCACACTGAAGCTTTCTTT. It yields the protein CASSGRPGRHTEAFF.

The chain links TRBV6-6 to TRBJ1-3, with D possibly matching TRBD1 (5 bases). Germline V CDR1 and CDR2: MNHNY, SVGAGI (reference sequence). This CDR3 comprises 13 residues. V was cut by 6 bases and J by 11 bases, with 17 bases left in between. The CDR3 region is CASRPAVGGAIYF. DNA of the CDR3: TGTGCCAGCAGACCCGCAGTGGGGGGGGCCATATATTTT.

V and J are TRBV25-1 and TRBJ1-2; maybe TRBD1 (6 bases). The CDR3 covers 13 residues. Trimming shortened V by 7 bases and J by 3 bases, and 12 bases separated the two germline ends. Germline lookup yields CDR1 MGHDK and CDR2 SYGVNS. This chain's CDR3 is CASTGRTDYGYTF. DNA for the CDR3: TGTGCCAGCACCGGACGGACAGACTATGGCTACACCTTC.

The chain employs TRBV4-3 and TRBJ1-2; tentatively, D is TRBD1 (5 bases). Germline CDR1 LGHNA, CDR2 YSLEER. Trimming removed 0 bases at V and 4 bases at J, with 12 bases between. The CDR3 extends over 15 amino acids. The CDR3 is CASSQEAGLVYGYTF. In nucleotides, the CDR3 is TGCGCCAGCAGCCAAGAGGCGGGGCTGGTCTATGGCTACACCTTC.

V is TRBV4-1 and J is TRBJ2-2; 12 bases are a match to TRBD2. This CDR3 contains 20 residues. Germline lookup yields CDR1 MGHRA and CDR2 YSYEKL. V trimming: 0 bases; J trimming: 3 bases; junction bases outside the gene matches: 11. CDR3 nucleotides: TGCGCCAGCAGCCAAGAAGGAGGGCTAGCGGGGGGGCCGGACACCGGGGAGCTGTTTTTT. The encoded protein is CASSQEGGLAGGPDTGELFF.